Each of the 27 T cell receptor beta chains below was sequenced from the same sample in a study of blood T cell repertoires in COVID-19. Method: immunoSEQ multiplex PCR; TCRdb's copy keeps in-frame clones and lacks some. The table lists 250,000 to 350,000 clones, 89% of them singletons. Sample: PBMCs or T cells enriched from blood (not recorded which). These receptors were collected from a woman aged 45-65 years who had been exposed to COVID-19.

DNA of the CDR3: TGCGCCAGCACCAAATCGGGACAGCTGAACACTGAAGCTTTCTTT. Amino acids: CASTKSGQLNTEAFF. J is TRBJ1-1 and V is TRBV10-2; 7 positions agree with TRBD1. The trim removed 7 bases at V and 0 bases at J, leaving 8 bases unmatched. From germline, CDR1 is WSHSY and CDR2 SAAADI. This CDR3 is 15 amino acids long.

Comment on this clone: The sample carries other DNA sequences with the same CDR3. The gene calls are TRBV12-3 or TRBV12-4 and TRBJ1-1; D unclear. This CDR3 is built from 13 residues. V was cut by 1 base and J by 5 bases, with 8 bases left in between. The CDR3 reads CASSLGTATEAFF. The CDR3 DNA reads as TGTGCCAGCAGTTTAGGGACTGCTACTGAAGCTTTCTTT.

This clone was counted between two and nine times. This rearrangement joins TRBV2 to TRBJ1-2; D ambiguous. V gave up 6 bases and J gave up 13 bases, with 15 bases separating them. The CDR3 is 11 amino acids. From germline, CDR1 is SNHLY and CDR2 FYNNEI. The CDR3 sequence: CASSGGQRRTF. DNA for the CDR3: TGTGCCAGCAGCGGTGGCCAGCGGCGCACCTTC.

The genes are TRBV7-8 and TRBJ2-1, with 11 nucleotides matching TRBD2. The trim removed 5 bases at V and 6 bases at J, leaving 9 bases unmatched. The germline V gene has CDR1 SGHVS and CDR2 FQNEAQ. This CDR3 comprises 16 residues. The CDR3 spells CASSPLAGGPSNEQFF. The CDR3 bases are TGTGCCAGCAGCCCGTTAGCGGGGGGGCCTAGCAATGAGCAGTTCTTC.

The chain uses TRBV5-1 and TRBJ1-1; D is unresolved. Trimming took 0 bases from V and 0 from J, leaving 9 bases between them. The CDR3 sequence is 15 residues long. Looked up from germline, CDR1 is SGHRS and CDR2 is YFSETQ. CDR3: CASSLVGLMNTEAFF. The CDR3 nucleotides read TGCGCCAGCAGCTTGGTTGGACTGATGAACACTGAAGCTTTCTTT.

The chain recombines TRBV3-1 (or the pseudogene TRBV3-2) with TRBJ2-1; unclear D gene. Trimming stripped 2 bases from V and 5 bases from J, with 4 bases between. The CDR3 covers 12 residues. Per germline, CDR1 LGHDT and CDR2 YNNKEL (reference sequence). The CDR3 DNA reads TGTGCCAGCAGCCAATTCAACAATGAGCAGTTCTTC. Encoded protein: CASSQFNNEQFF.

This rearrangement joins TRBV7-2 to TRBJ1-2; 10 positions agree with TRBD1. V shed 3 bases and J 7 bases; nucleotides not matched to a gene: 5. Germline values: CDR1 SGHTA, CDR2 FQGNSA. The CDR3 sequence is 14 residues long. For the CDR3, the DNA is TGTGCCAGCAGCTTTGACAGGGGGCTGGGTGGCTACACCTTC. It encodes CASSFDRGLGGYTF.

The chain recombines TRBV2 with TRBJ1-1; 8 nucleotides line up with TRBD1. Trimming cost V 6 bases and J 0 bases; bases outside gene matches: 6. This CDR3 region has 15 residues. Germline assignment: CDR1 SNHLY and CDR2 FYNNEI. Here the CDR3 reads CASRTPGGLNTEAFF. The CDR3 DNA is TGTGCCAGCAGAACTCCAGGGGGCCTGAACACTGAAGCTTTCTTT.

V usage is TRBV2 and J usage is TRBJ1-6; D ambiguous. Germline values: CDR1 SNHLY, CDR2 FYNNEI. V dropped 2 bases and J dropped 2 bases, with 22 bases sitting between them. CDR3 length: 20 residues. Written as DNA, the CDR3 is TGTGCCAGCAGTGAATGGGGAAATTCCCCGGACGGGGCCTATAATTCACCCCTCCACTTT. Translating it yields CASSEWGNSPDGAYNSPLHF.

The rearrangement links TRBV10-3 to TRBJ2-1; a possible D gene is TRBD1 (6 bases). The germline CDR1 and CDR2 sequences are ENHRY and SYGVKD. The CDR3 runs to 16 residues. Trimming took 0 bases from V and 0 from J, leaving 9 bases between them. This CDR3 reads CAISESGQSSYNEQFF. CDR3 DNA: TGTGCCATCAGTGAGTCCGGACAGAGCTCCTACAATGAGCAGTTCTTC.

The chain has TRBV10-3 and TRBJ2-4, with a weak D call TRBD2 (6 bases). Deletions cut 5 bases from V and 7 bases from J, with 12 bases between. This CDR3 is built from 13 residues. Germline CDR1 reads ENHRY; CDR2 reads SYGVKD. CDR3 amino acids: CAISSGRENIQYF. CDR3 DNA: TGTGCCATCAGTTCCGGGAGAGAGAACATTCAGTACTTC.

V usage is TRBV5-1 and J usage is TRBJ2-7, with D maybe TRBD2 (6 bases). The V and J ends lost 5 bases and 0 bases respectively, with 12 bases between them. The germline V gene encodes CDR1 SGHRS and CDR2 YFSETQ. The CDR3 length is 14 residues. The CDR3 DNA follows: TGCGCCAGCAGATCAGACGGGAGCTCCTACGAGCAGTACTTC. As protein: CASRSDGSSYEQYF.

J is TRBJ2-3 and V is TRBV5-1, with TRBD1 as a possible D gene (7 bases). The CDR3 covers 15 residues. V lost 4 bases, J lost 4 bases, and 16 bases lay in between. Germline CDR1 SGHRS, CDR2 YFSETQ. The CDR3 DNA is TGCGCCAGCAGCCCCAGACAGGGAGGTTCAGATACGCAGTATTTT. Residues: CASSPRQGGSDTQYF.

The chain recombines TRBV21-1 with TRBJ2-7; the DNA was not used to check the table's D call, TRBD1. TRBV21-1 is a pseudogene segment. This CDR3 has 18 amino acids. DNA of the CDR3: TGTGCCAGCAGCAAAGGTGAGACAAAAAAAACCGGCTCCTACGAGCAGTACTTC. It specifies CASSKGETKKTGSYEQYF.

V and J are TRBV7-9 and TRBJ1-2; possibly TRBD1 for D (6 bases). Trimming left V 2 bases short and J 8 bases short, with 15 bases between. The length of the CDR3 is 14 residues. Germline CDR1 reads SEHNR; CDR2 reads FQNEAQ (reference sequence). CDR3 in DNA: TGTGCCAGCAGCTTACCCGGGACCAGGGGCGGCTACACCTTC. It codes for CASSLPGTRGGYTF.

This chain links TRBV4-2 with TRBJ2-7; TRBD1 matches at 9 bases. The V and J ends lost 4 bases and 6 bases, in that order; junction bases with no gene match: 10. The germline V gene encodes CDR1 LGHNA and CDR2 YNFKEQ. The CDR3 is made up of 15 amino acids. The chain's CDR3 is CASSLSWTGEGEQYF. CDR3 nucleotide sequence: TGTGCCAGCAGCCTTAGCTGGACAGGGGAGGGCGAGCAGTACTTC.

The CDR3 bases are TGTGCCAGCAGACCAGACAGGGGGCACATGAACACTGAAGCTTTCTTT. Protein product: CASRPDRGHMNTEAFF. The chain has TRBV27 and TRBJ1-1; TRBD1 matches at 10 bases. This CDR3 has 16 residues. V was clipped by 6 bases and J by 0 bases; unmatched bases: 7. Germline CDR1 reads MNHEY; CDR2 reads SMNVEV (reference sequence).

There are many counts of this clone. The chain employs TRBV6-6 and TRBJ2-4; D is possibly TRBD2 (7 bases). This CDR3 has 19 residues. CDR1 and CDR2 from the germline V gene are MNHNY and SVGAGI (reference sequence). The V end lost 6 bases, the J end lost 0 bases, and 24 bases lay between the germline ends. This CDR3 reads CASSRRGGARKVAKNIQYF. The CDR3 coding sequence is TGTGCCAGCAGCCGAAGAGGGGGGGCTCGGAAGGTAGCCAAAAACATTCAGTACTTC.

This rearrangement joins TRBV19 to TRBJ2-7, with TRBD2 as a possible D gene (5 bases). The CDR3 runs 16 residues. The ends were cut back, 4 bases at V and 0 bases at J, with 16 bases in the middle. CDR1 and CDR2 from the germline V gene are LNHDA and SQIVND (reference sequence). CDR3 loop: CASSRLWTESSYEQYF. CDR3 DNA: TGTGCCAGTAGTAGGCTCTGGACTGAGAGCTCCTACGAGCAGTACTTC.

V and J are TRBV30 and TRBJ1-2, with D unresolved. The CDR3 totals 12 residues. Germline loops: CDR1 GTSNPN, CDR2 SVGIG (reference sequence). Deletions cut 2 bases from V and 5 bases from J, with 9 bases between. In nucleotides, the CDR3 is TGTGCCTGGAGTTTGGCAAAGTATGGCTACACCTTC. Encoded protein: CAWSLAKYGYTF.

The CDR3 nucleotides read TGCAGCGAACAGGGTCCAGATACGCAGTATTTT. Protein product: CSEQGPDTQYF. The chain carries TRBV29-1 and TRBJ2-3, with D perhaps matching TRBD1 (6 bases). V was trimmed by 7 bases and J by 4 bases, leaving 9 bases between them. This CDR3 is built from 11 residues. Germline V gene lookup returns CDR1 SQVTM and CDR2 ANQGSEA.

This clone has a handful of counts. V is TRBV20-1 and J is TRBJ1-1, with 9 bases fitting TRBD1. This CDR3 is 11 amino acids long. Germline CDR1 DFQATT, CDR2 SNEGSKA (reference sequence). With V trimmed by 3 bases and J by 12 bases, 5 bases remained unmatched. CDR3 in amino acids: CSASGQGRSFF. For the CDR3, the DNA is TGCAGTGCTAGTGGACAGGGGAGGTCTTTCTTT.

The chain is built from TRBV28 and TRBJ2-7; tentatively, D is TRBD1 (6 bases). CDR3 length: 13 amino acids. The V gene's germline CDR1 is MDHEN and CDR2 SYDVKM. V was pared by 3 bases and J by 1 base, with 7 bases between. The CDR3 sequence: CASSFQGSYEQYF. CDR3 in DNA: TGTGCCAGCAGTTTTCAGGGGTCCTACGAGCAGTACTTC.

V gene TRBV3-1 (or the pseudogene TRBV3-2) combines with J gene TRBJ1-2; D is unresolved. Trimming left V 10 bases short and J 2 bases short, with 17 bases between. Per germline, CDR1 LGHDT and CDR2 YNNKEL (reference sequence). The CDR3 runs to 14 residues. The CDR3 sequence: CATYSPQRNYGYTF. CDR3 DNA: TGTGCCACCTATTCCCCACAGAGAAACTATGGCTACACCTTC.

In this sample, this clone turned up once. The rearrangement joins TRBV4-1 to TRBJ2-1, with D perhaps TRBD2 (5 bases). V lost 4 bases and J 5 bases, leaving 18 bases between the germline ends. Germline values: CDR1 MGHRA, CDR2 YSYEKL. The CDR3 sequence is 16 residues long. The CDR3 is CASSPPGAVGNNEQFF. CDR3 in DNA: TGCGCCAGCAGCCCACCAGGAGCGGTGGGCAACAATGAGCAGTTCTTC.

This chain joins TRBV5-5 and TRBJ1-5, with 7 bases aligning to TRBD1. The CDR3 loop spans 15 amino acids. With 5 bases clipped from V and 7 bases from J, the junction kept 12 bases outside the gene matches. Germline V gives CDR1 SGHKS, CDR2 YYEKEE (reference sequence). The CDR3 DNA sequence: TGTGCCAGCAGATTAACTACAGGGGAATGGCAGCCCCAGCATTTT. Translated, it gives CASRLTTGEWQPQHF.

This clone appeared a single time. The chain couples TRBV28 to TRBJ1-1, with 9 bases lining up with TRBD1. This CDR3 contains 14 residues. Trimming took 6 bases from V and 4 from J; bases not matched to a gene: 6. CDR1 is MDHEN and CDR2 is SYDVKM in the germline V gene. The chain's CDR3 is CASRTGGSATEAFF. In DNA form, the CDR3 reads TGTGCCAGCAGAACAGGGGGCAGCGCCACTGAAGCTTTCTTT.